This T cell receptor beta chain was captured in a study of T cells in Graves' hyperthyroidism and ophthalmopathy. Points from the study as a whole: From stable hyperthyroidism, ophthalmopathy was separated by a 13 V-J model.

Regions amplified from RNA transcripts were the TCR beta CDR3 regions. Using the HTBI primer set, a first-round RT-PCR was run on the TCR CDR3. TCRdb processed the multiplex PCR reads anew with MiXCR; each CDR3 protein has one entry. This sample yields 550,000 to 600,000 distinct CDR3 sequences, of which 16% are seen a single time; around 18% belongs to the top ten. The table lists this clonotype with many counts. The antigen remains unidentified. Exclusion criteria comprised uncontrolled infection, other autoimmune disease, pregnancy or lactation. Fresh 10 ml peripheral blood yielded PBMCs. The CDR3 has 13 residues. Germline V gene sequence: CDR1 MDHEN, CDR2 SYDVKM. V lost 7 bases and J lost 3, with 10 bases in between.

The specimen was blood. The chain joins TRBV28 to TRBJ2-4, with D possibly TRBD2 on 6 matching bases. This sequence was found in a woman between 18 and 30 years old with Graves' hyperthyroidism. The CDR3 loop reads CASTEGNKNIQYF. The CDR3 DNA follows: TGTGCCAGCACGGAGGGAAACAAAAACATTCAGTACTTC.